The clone carrying this TCR beta chain has a single count. This sample was included in a study of cytotoxic CD8 clonotypes in ibrutinib-treated CLL. Here immunoSEQ multiplex PCR was the method, and the copy in TCRdb shows in-frame clones only, minus some. This sample has under 75,000 clones, with roughly 70% found just once. Germline assignment: CDR1 WSHSY and CDR2 SAAADI. Trimming left V 1 base short and J 7 bases short, with 2 bases between. The CDR3 loop spans 11 amino acids. This sequence was found in a human donor with chronic lymphocytic leukemia. This material consisted of PBMCs, taken after 12 months of ibrutinib treatment. The rearrangement joins TRBV10-2 to TRBJ2-1; D unresolved. CDR3 protein: CASSELNEQFF. CDR3 nucleotides: TGCGCCAGCAGTGAGTTGAATGAGCAGTTCTTC.